The rows below give T cell receptor beta chains drawn from one sample of a study of post-analysis software for immune sequencing data. TCRdb re-analysed the PCR reads in MiXCR, keeping a single row per CDR3 protein. The sample yields 700,000 to 800,000 distinct CDR3 sequences, roughly 27% seen once. The specimen sequenced was blood. These receptors originate from a girl under 18 with multiple sclerosis. Each CDR3 is given with its conserved first and last residue. The order of the fields is CDR3 protein, J gene, CDR3 length, V gene.

CASRYQETQYF TRBJ2-5 11 TRBV7-2
CAGRSSSGRDTQYF TRBJ2-3 14 TRBV2
CASRGIGGIVEKLFF TRBJ1-4 15 TRBV6-5
CSARVRGTDTQYF TRBJ2-3 13 TRBV20-1
CSRGDRGYEQYF TRBJ2-7 12 TRBV20-1
CASWDRDYEQYF TRBJ2-7 12 TRBV28
CASSVTLNTGELFF TRBJ2-2 14 TRBV7-9
CAISGRDRLLSTF TRBJ1-2 13 TRBV10-3
CSVKGTVTYDEQFF TRBJ2-1 14 TRBV29-1
CASFPLQQAPADTQYF TRBJ2-3 16 TRBV28
CASSVLGGSTEAFF TRBJ1-1 14 TRBV5-1
CASSYSEGETQYF TRBJ2-5 13 TRBV6-5
CASSQDRGRGQETQYF TRBJ2-5 16 TRBV3-1
CASSAKDRGPHEQYF TRBJ2-7 15 TRBV7-8
CSARVPGRGADTQYF TRBJ2-3 15 TRBV20-1
CATSRDSGTGLVFYGYTF TRBJ1-2 18 TRBV15
CSTRGPDTQYF TRBJ2-3 11 TRBV20-1
CASSVGNSGSGPQHF TRBJ1-5 15 TRBV7-9
CASSRTGGPSNQPQHF TRBJ1-5 16 TRBV12-3/TRBV12-4
CASSLVSGDTQYF TRBJ2-3 13 TRBV7-2
CASSQGPGRGGTEAFF TRBJ1-1 16 TRBV4-3
CATSRVVGVMNTEAFF TRBJ1-1 16 TRBV15
CASSLAGWRSDYGYTF TRBJ1-2 16 TRBV7-2
CATSDSRLAGIDNEQFF TRBJ2-1 17 TRBV24-1
CASSPPGSLSYEQYF TRBJ2-7 15 TRBV12-3/TRBV12-4
CASSRRTLAGSTDTQYF TRBJ2-3 17 TRBV11-2
CASSFRAGAYEQYF TRBJ2-7 14 TRBV5-1
CASSQLGLAGATSYNEQFF TRBJ2-1 19 TRBV3-1
CSATDNQETQYF TRBJ2-5 12 TRBV20-1
CSVHTGVLSYNEQFF TRBJ2-1 15 TRBV29-1
CSVNRQSYGYTF TRBJ1-2 12 TRBV29-1
CASSVEGTGYGYTF TRBJ1-2 14 TRBV9
CASSPPAGAGANVLTF TRBJ2-6 16 TRBV4-1
CASSVPSQEAQYF TRBJ2-5 13 TRBV9
CASSYSGVNYGYTF TRBJ1-2 14 TRBV6-5
CSAHSGRPEEGLAGGPFPYNEQFF TRBJ2-1 24 TRBV20-1
CASSLTAIDTQYF TRBJ2-3 13 TRBV12-3/TRBV12-4
CASTLTNGGTQYF TRBJ2-3 13 TRBV6-5
CSADPGTGITDTQYF TRBJ2-3 15 TRBV29-1
CASSYSIGSRRGNEQFF TRBJ2-1 17 TRBV6-2/TRBV6-3
CASSYSPGTSVYNEQFF TRBJ2-1 17 TRBV5-5
CASGTNEKLFF TRBJ1-4 11 TRBV2
CASSFPFGRGTPYEQYF TRBJ2-7 17 TRBV28
CASSSVTVKTGGNPLIQWEQFF TRBJ2-1 22 TRBV5-1
CSVAGGTGANVLTF TRBJ2-6 14 TRBV29-1
CASSYSLVPGRSEAFF TRBJ1-1 16 TRBV6-5
CATSEGGLAGYNEQFF TRBJ2-1 16 TRBV24-1
CASNYAGTVSGTDTQYF TRBJ2-3 17 TRBV5-1